The 7 T cell receptor beta chains presented below share a single source sample, sequenced in a study of blood T cell repertoires in COVID-19. Libraries were prepared by immunoSEQ multiplex PCR; TCRdb keeps only in-frame clonotypes and omits some of them. Of over 250,000 clones in the sample, roughly 90% were seen once. Sequencing was carried out using peripheral blood. Source of these receptors: a woman aged 60-70 years with acute or convalescent COVID-19.

Concerning this clone: This CDR3 is also generated by other DNA sequences in the sample. This chain links TRBV5-1 with TRBJ1-5, with D tentatively TRBD1 (6 bases). Trimming stripped 0 bases from V and 1 base from J, with 8 bases between. The CDR3 has 15 amino acids. The germline V gene encodes CDR1 SGHRS and CDR2 YFSETQ. This CDR3 is CASSLATGSNQPQHF. In nucleotides, the CDR3 is TGCGCCAGCAGCTTGGCCACAGGGAGCAATCAGCCCCAGCATTTT.

CDR3 protein: CASSKGTGNSNQPQHF. In nucleotides, the CDR3 is TGTGCCAGTAGTAAAGGGACAGGGAATAGCAATCAGCCCCAGCATTTT. The chain has TRBV19 and TRBJ1-5; TRBD1 aligns across 9 bases. The CDR3 spans 16 residues. In germline, CDR1 is LNHDA, CDR2 SQIVND (reference sequence). V shed 4 bases, J shed 0 bases, and the junction held 4 bases outside the gene matches.

V usage is TRBV7-9 and J usage is TRBJ2-3, with 8 positions matching TRBD2. CDR3 size: 16 residues. The V gene end was trimmed by 2 bases and the J gene end by 4 bases; junction bases not matched to a gene: 8. Germline CDR1 is SEHNR and CDR2 is FQNEAQ (reference sequence). The CDR3 loop is CASSLSLAGFPDTQYF. CDR3 in DNA: TGTGCCAGCAGCTTAAGTTTAGCGGGATTTCCAGATACGCAGTATTTT. Together with reference TRBV7-9 and TRBJ2-3, the CDR3 gives the full variable domain: DTGVSQNPRHKITKRGQNVTFRCDPISEHNRLYWYRQTLGQGPEFLTYFQNEAQLEKSRLLSDRFSAERPKGSFSTLEIQRTEQGDSAMYLCASSLSLAGFPDTQYFGPGTRLTVL.

V usage is TRBV19 and J usage is TRBJ2-2; tentative D call: TRBD1 (6 bases). The CDR3 is 15 residues long. From germline, CDR1 is LNHDA and CDR2 SQIVND (reference sequence). The V end lost 5 bases, the J end lost 0 bases, and 10 bases lay between the germline ends. DNA for the CDR3: TGTGCCAGTAGTTTTGGGACATCGAACACCGGGGAGCTGTTTTTT. This codes for CASSFGTSNTGELFF.

This clone has only one observation. This sequence joins TRBV6-5 and TRBJ2-5; the D gene is possibly TRBD2 (6 bases). Trimming shortened V by 0 bases and J by 5 bases, and 13 bases separated the two germline ends. This CDR3 has 15 amino acids. The germline V gene has CDR1 MNHEY and CDR2 SVGAGI. The CDR3: CASSYSGGTMETQYF. The CDR3, as DNA: TGTGCCAGCAGTTACTCGGGAGGAACTATGGAGACCCAGTACTTC.

This chain uses TRBV9 with TRBJ1-4; D gene ambiguous. The CDR3 is 13 amino acids. In germline, CDR1 is SGDLS, CDR2 YYNGEE. With 4 bases removed from V and 4 bases from J, the gap between germline ends came to 8 bases. The CDR3 DNA sequence: TGTGCCAGCAGCCCCCGAGTTAATGAAAAACTGTTTTTT. Translating gives CASSPRVNEKLFF.

The chain links TRBV28 to TRBJ1-2; no firm D call. The CDR3 runs to 15 residues. Germline-derived CDR1 and CDR2 are MDHEN and SYDVKM. The V end was cut by 2 bases, the J end by 3 bases, with 13 bases between. The CDR3 region is CASSLPRGKDYGYTF. In nucleotides, the CDR3 is TGTGCCAGCAGTTTACCCCGCGGCAAGGACTATGGCTACACCTTC.